This T cell receptor (beta chain) derives from a study of blood T cell repertoires in COVID-19. Overall study context: PBMCs, B-cell-depleted T cells, or T cells provided the cDNA or gDNA that made up the material.

V lost 4 bases, J lost 4 bases, and 6 bases stayed unmatched. Germline V lookup: CDR1 LGHDT, CDR2 YNNKEL (reference sequence). The CDR3 runs to 14 residues. In the authors' workflow: Reference gene primer amplification gave nucleated cell count estimates. Sequenced by immunoSEQ multiplex PCR; TCRdb stores in-frame clones only, minus some. D and trimming were read from the DNA, whereas the V and J calls and clone size are those reported in that table. This repertoire shows about 210,000 clones, 84% found once; its top ten account for about 7.3%. This chain connects TRBV3-1 (or the pseudogene TRBV3-2) to TRBJ2-7; TRBD1 aligns across 8 bases. The source material was peripheral blood. The TCR sequence derives from a woman aged 50 to 60 with active or convalescent COVID-19. The chain's CDR3 is CASSPGTGLYEQYF. The CDR3 DNA sequence: TGTGCCAGCAGCCCCGGGACAGGATTATACGAGCAGTACTTC.